This T cell receptor (beta chain) was identified in a study of human thymus T cells. Study outcomes and limitations: Repertoires from thymus and blood appeared to show biased V and J gene usage.

Method: immunoSEQ multiplex PCR; TCRdb's copy keeps in-frame clones and lacks some. The repertoire holds about 46,000 clones, with 95% as singletons. Points on this clone: Its antigen remains unidentified.

Healthy Finnish infants undergoing corrective surgery for congenital heart defects provided the donor material. A roughly 0.45-1 mL peripheral blood aliquot was taken intraoperatively from four of eight donors. Genomic DNA was extracted from every available blood leukocyte. The specimen was blood. This clonotype was obtained from a girl less than two years old with a congenital heart defect but otherwise immunologically healthy.

The DNA for the CDR3 is TGTGCCAGCAGGACGGACCCCAGGGAGACCCAGTACTTC. Translation: CASRTDPRETQYF. The chain employs TRBV2 and TRBJ2-5; D is undetermined. CDR1 is SNHLY, CDR2 FYNNEI, per germline. Between the trimmed V and J ends, which lost 6 bases and 5 bases, there was a span of 13 bases. The CDR3 is 13 residues long. The entire variable domain, with the rest obtained from reference TRBV2 and TRBJ2-5, is as follows: EPEVTQTPSHQVTQMGQEVILRCVPISNHLYFYWYRQILGQKVEFLVSFYNNEISEKSEIFDDQFSVERPDGSNFTLKIRSTKLEDSAMYFCASRTDPRETQYFGPGTRLLVL.